What follows describes a single T cell receptor beta chain. The target antigen is unknown. This specimen comes from a study of CD8 T cells in ankylosing spondylitis. Germline assignment: CDR1 SNHLY and CDR2 FYNNEI. This CDR3 has 15 residues. V lost 7 bases to trimming and J lost 5 bases; unmatched junction nucleotides: 12. Making the TCR beta libraries involved quantitative 5'-RACE with molecular barcodes. TCRdb used MiXCR to reprocess the 5' RACE reads, holding one entry per CDR3 protein. In the table there are about 170,000 distinct CDR3 sequences, 15% to 20% of which are singletons. Points from the study as a whole: A motif of 7 to 9 highly homologous TCR beta variants was seen as apparently characteristic of ankylosing spondylitis blood.

This rearrangement joins TRBV2 to TRBJ2-7; 9 bases are a match to TRBD1. The sequence derives from a male donor with ankylosing spondylitis or in good health (not recorded which). The sequenced sample was blood, either unsorted or a sorted T cell fraction (not recorded which). CDR3 region: CASTITGGQGNEQYF. CDR3 coding DNA: TGTGCCAGCACCATAACGGGAGGACAGGGGAACGAGCAGTACTTC.